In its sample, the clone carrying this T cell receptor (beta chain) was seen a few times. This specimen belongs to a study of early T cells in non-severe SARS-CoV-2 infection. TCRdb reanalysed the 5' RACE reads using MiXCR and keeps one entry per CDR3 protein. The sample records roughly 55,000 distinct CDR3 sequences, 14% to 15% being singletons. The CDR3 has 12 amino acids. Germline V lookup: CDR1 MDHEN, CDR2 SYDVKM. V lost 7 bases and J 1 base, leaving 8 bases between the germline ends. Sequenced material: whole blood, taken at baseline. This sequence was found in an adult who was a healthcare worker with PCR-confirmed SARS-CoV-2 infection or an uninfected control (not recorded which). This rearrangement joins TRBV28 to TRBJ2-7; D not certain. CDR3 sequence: CASTSVSYEQYF. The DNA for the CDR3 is TGTGCCAGCACCTCAGTATCCTACGAGCAGTACTTC.